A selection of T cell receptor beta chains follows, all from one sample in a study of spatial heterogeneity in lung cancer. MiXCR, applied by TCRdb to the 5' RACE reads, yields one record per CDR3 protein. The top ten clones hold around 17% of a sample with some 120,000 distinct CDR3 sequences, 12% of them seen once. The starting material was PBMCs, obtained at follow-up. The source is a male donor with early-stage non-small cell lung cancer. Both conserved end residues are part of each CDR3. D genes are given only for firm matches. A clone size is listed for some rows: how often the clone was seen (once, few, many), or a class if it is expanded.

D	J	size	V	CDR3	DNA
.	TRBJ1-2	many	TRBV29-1	CSVEDYRAGYTF	TGCAGCGTTGAAGATTACAGGGCTGGCTACACCTTC
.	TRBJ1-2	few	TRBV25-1	CASSEYDGYTF	TGTGCCAGCAGTGAGTATGATGGCTACACCTTC
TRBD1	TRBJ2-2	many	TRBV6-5	CASSHNRDRGIAGELFF	TGTGCCAGCAGTCACAACCGGGACAGGGGAATCGCCGGGGAGCTGTTTTTT
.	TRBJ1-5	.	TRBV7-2	CASSLDGGPARHF	TGTGCCAGCAGCTTAGATGGGGGCCCAGCCCGGCATTTT
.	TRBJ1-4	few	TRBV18	CASSRDANEKLFF	TGTGCCAGCTCGCGGGACGCTAATGAAAAACTGTTTTTT
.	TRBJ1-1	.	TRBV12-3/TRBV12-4	CASSLAPNTEAFF	TGTGCCAGCAGTTTAGCGCCGAACACTGAAGCTTTCTTT
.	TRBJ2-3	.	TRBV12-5	CASGLPGTDTQYF	TGTGCTAGTGGTTTGCCCGGCACAGATACGCAGTATTTT
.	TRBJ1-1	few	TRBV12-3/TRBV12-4	CASRLTWSIVRSVNTEAFF	TGTGCCAGCAGATTAACGTGGTCGATTGTCAGGTCAGTGAACACTGAAGCTTTCTTT
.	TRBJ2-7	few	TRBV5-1	CASSSPEGYEQYF	TGCGCCAGCAGCTCCCCGGAGGGGTACGAGCAGTACTTC
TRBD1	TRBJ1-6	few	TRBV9	CASTEGQGPSPLHF	TGTGCCAGCACCGAGGGACAGGGGCCCTCACCCCTCCACTTT
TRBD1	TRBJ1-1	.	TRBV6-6	CASKRVQGDTEAFF	TGTGCCAGCAAAAGGGTACAGGGGGACACTGAAGCTTTCTTT
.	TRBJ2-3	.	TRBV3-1	CASSQAAGADTQYF	TGTGCCAGCAGCCAAGCGGCGGGCGCAGATACGCAGTATTTT
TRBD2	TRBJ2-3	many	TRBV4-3	CARGLAGTDGDTQYF	TGCGCCCGGGGACTAGCGGGGACCGATGGGGATACGCAGTATTTT
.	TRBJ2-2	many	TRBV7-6	CASSPGTMNTGELFF	TGTGCCAGCAGCCCAGGAACTATGAACACCGGGGAGCTGTTTTTT
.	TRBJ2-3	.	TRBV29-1	CSVDTSGDTQYF	TGCAGCGTTGATACGAGCGGAGATACGCAGTATTTT
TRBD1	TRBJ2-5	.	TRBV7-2	CASSLALTGAETQYF	TGTGCCAGCAGCTTAGCGCTCACAGGGGCAGAGACCCAGTACTTC
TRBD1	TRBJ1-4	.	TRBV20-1	CSATDPRGRDEKLFF	TGCAGTGCTACTGACCCCAGGGGGCGAGACGAAAAACTGTTTTTT
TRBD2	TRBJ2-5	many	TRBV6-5	CASSYSISGRQETQYF	TGTGCCAGCAGTTACTCGATTAGCGGGAGACAAGAGACCCAGTACTTC
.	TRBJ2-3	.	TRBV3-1	CASSQDWQTDTQYF	TGTGCCAGCAGCCAAGATTGGCAGACAGATACGCAGTATTTT
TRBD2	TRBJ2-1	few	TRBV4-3	CASSQDGSGGTQFF	TGCGCCAGCAGCCAAGATGGTAGCGGGGGGACGCAGTTCTTC
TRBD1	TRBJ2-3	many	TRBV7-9	CASIQGGQGTDTQYF	TGTGCCAGCATCCAGGGGGGACAGGGCACAGATACGCAGTATTTT
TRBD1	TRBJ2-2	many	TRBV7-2	CASSLATGSTGELFF	TGTGCCAGCAGCTTAGCGACAGGGTCCACCGGGGAGCTGTTTTTT
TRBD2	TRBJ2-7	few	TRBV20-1	CSALGSGASYEQYF	TGCAGTGCCTTGGGTAGCGGGGCCTCCTACGAGCAGTACTTC
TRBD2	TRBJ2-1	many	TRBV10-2	CASTSGVAGGPGEQFF	TGCGCCAGCACTTCGGGGGTAGCGGGGGGGCCGGGTGAGCAGTTCTTC
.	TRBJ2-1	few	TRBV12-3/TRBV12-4	CASSLLSSSYNEQFF	TGTGCCAGCAGTTTACTAAGCAGCTCCTACAATGAGCAGTTCTTC
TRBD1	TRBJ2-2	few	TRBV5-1	CASRPGGAKSGELFF	TGCGCCAGCAGACCAGGGGGCGCGAAATCCGGGGAGCTGTTTTTT
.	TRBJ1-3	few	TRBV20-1	CSASQGSGNTIYF	TGCAGTGCTTCGCAGGGCTCTGGAAACACCATATATTTT
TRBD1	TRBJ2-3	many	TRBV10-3	CAIRPPTGLSTDTQYF	TGTGCCATCAGACCGCCGACAGGGCTTAGCACAGATACGCAGTATTTT
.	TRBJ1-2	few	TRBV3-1	CASSQGLELGYGYTF	TGTGCCAGCAGCCAAGGGCTCGAACTTGGATATGGCTACACCTTC
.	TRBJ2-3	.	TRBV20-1	CSARGQYGTDTQYF	TGCAGTGCTAGAGGCCAGTATGGCACAGATACGCAGTATTTT
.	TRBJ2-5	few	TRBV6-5	CASSYAIRSRVTQYF	TGTGCCAGCAGTTACGCCATACGATCCAGGGTAACCCAGTACTTC
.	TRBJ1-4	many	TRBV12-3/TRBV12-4	CASSPTLSNEKLFF	TGTGCCAGCAGCCCGACCCTTAGTAACGAAAAACTGTTTTTT
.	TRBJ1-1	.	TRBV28	CASSRPLIWRNTEAFF	TGTGCCAGCAGTCGACCCCTCATTTGGAGGAACACTGAAGCTTTCTTT
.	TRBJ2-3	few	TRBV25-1	CASSLANTQYF	TGTGCCAGCAGCTTAGCGAATACGCAGTATTTT
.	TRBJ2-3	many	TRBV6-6	CASSDGGSTDTQYF	TGTGCCAGCAGTGACGGGGGAAGCACAGATACGCAGTATTTT
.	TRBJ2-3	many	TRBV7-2	CASSWGGTSTDTQYF	TGTGCCAGCAGCTGGGGAGGTACTAGCACAGATACGCAGTATTTT
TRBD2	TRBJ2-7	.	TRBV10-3	CATSEEGGSYEQYF	TGTGCCACCAGCGAGGAGGGAGGGTCCTACGAGCAGTACTTC
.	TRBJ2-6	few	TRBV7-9	CASSPPGYGANVLTF	TGTGCCAGCAGCCCCCCAGGGTACGGGGCCAACGTCCTGACTTTC
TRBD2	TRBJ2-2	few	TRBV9	CASSVGGGSTGELFF	TGTGCCAGCAGCGTAGGTGGCGGGAGCACCGGGGAGCTGTTTTTT
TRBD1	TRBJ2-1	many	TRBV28	CASRWTGEYNEQFF	TGTGCCAGCAGATGGACAGGGGAATACAATGAGCAGTTCTTC
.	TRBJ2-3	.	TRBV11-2	CASSPYRGIQPRDTQYF	TGTGCCAGCAGCCCATACAGAGGGATCCAACCCCGGGATACGCAGTATTTT
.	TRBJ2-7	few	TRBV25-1	CASSRERTFSYEQYF	TGTGCCAGCAGTCGAGAGAGGACTTTCTCCTACGAGCAGTACTTC
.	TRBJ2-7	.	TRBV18	CASSPRGWEQYF	TGTGCCAGCTCACCCCGCGGTTGGGAGCAGTACTTC
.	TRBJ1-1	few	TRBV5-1	CASSYREPNTEAFF	TGCGCCAGCAGCTACAGGGAACCCAACACTGAAGCTTTCTTT
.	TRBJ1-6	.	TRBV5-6	CASSVGSVGPYNSPLHF	TGTGCCAGCAGCGTCGGCTCAGTGGGCCCTTATAATTCACCCCTCCACTTT
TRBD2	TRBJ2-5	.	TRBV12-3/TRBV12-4	CASTVNWGLPQETQYF	TGTGCCAGCACCGTAAACTGGGGACTACCTCAAGAGACCCAGTACTTC
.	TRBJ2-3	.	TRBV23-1	CASSHPSSRGSTDTQYF	TGCGCCAGCAGTCACCCCTCCTCGCGGGGTAGCACAGATACGCAGTATTTT
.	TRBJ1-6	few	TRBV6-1	CASKAGTNSPLHF	TGTGCCAGTAAGGCGGGGACCAATTCACCCCTCCACTTT
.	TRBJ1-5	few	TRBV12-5	CASGSTGSYQPQHF	TGTGCTAGTGGGAGCACAGGCTCTTATCAGCCCCAGCATTTT
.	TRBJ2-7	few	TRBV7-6	CASSLGSGTAYEQYF	TGTGCCAGCAGCTTAGGGAGCGGGACAGCTTACGAGCAGTACTTC
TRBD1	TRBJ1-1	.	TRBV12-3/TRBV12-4	CASTWDSPNTEAFF	TGTGCCAGCACCTGGGACAGCCCGAACACTGAAGCTTTCTTT
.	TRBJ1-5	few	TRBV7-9	CASSFGDSGNQPQHF	TGTGCCAGCAGCTTTGGGGACTCGGGGAATCAGCCCCAGCATTTT
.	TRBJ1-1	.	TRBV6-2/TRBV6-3	CASRGSLRRMNTEAFF	TGTGCCAGCAGGGGCAGCCTGCGGCGGATGAACACTGAAGCTTTCTTT